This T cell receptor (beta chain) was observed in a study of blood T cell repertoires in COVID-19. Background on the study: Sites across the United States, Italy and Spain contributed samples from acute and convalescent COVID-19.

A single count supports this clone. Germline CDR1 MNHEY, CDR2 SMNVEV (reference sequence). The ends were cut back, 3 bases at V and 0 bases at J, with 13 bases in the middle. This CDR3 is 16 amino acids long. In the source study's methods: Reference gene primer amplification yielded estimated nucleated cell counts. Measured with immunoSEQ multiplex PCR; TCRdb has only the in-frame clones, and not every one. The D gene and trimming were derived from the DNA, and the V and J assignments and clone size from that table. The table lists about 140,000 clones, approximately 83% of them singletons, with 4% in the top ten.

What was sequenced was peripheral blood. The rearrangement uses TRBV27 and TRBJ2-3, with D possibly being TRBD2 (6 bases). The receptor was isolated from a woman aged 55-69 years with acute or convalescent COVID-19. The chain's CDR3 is CASSLGGVWSTDTQYF. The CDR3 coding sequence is TGTGCCAGCAGTTTGGGAGGAGTGTGGAGCACAGATACGCAGTATTTT.